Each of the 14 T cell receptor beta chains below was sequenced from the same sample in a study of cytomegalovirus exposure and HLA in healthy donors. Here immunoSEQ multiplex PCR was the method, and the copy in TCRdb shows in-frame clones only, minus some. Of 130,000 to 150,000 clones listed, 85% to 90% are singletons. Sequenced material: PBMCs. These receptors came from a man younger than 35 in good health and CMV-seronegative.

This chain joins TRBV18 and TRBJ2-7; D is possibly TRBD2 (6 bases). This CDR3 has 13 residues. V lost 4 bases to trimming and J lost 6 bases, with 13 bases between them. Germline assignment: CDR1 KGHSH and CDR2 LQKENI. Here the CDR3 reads CASSQGRTIEQYF. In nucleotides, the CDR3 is TGTGCCAGCTCACAGGGACGGACTATCGAGCAGTACTTC.

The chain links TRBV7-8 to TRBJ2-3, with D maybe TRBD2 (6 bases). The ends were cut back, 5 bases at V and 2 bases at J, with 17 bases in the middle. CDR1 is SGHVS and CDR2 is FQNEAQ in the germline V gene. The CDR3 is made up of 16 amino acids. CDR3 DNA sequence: TGTGCCAGCAGCCCCCGACTAGGGATTACCACAGATACGCAGTATTTT. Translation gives CASSPRLGITTDTQYF.

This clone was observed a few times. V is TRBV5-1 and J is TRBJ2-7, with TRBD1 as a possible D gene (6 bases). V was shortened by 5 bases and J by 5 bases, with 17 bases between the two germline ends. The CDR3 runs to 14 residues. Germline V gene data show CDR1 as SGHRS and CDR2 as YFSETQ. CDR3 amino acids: CASRATGHSDEQYF. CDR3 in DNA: TGCGCCAGCAGAGCGACGGGACATTCCGACGAGCAGTACTTC.

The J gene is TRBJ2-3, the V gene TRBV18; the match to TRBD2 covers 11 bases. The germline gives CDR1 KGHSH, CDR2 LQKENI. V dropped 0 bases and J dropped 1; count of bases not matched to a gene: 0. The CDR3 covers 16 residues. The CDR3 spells CASSPPTSGGTDTQYF. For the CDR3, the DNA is TGTGCCAGCTCACCACCGACTAGCGGGGGCACAGATACGCAGTATTTT. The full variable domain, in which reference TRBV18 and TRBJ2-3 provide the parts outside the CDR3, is NAGVMQNPRHLVRRRGQEARLRCSPMKGHSHVYWYRQLPEEGLKFMVYLQKENIIDESGMPKERFSAEFPKEGPSILRIQQVVRGDSAAYFCASSPPTSGGTDTQYFGPGTRLTVL.

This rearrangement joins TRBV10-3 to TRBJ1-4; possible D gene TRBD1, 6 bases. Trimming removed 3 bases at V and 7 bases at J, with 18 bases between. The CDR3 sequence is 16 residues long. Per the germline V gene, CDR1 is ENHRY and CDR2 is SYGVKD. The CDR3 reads CAISDATAGAVEKLFF. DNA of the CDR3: TGTGCCATCAGTGATGCTACGGCAGGGGCCGTTGAAAAACTGTTTTTT.

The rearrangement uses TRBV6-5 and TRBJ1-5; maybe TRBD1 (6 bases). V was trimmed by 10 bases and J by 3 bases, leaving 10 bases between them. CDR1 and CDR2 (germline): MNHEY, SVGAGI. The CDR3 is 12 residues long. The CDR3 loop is CATGQPNQPQHF. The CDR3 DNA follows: TGTGCCACAGGACAGCCCAATCAGCCCCAGCATTTT.

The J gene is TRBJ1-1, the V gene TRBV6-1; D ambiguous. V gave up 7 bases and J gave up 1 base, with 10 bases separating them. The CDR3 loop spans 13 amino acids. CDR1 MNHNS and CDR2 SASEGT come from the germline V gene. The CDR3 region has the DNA TGTGCCAGCAAGGAGGGAGAGAACACTGAAGCTTTCTTT. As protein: CASKEGENTEAFF.

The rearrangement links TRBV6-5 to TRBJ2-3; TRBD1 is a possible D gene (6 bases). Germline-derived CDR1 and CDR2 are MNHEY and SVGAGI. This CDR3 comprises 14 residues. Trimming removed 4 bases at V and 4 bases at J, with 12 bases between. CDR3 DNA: TGTGCCAGCAGTTCGTCAGGGGCCCCAGATACGCAGTATTTT. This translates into CASSSSGAPDTQYF.

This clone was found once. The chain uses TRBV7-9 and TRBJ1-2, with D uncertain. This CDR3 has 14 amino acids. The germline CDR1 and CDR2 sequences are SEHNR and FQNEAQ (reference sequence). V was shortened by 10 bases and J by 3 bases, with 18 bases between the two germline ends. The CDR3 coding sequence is TGTGCCACCTCAGAGGGTGGAGGGTACTATGGCTACACCTTC. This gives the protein CATSEGGGYYGYTF.

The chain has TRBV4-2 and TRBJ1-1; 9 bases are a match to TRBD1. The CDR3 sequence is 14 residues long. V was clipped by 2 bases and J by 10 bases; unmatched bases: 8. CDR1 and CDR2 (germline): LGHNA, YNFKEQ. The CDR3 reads CASSQNGQGRGAFF. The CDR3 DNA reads TGTGCCAGCAGCCAAAACGGACAGGGGAGAGGAGCTTTCTTT.

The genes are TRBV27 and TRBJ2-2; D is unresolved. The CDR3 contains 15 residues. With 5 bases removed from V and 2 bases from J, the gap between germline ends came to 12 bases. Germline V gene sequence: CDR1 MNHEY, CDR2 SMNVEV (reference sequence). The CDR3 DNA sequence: TGTGCCAGCAGTATCCAGACGGGTAACACCGGGGAGCTGTTTTTT. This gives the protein CASSIQTGNTGELFF.

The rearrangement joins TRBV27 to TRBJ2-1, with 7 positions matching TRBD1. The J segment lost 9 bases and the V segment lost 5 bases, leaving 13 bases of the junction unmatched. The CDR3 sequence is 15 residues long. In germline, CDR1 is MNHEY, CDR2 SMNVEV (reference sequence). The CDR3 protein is CASSLRDRGEGEQFF. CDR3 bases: TGTGCCAGCAGTCTACGGGACAGAGGAGAGGGTGAGCAGTTCTTC.

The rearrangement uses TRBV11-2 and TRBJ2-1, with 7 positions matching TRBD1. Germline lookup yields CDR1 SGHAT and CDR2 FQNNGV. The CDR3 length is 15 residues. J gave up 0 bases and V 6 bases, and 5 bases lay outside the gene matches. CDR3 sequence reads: CASSRRDSSYNEQFF. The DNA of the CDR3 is TGTGCCAGCAGTCGACGGGACAGCTCCTACAATGAGCAGTTCTTC. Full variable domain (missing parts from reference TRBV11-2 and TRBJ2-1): EAGVAQSPRYKIIEKRQSVAFWCNPISGHATLYWYQQILGQGPKLLIQFQNNGVVDDSQLPKDRFSAERLKGVDSTLKIQPAKLEDSAVYLCASSRRDSSYNEQFFGPGTRLTVL.

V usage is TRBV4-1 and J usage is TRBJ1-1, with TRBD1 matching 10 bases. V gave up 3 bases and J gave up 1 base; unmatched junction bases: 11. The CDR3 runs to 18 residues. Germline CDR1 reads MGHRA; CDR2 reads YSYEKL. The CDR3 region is CASSQANRQGARNTEAFF. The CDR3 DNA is TGCGCCAGCAGCCAGGCTAACCGACAGGGGGCGCGGAACACTGAAGCTTTCTTT.